This TCR beta chain was retrieved from a study of T cells in Graves' hyperthyroidism and ophthalmopathy. Researchers took RNA transcripts and amplified the TCR beta CDR3 regions from them. First-round RT-PCR of the TCR CDR3 relied on the HTBI primer set. TCRdb reprocessed the multiplex PCR reads via MiXCR and lists one record per CDR3 protein. The repertoire has about 600,000 distinct CDR3 sequences, about 14% of them found once; the top ten carry roughly an eighth. The CDR3 consists of 18 residues. Germline assignment: CDR1 LNHNV and CDR2 YYDKDF (reference sequence). V was clipped by 7 bases and J by 6 bases; unmatched bases: 20. A few counts support this clonotype.

The TCR was taken from a woman aged 50 to 60 with Graves' ophthalmopathy. The J gene is TRBJ1-4, the V gene TRBV15; 7 nucleotides align to TRBD1. The sample consisted of blood. CDR3 DNA sequence: TGTGCCACCAACTTAAGGGGGCGCCCCTCTGGGGGGTATGAAAAACTGTTTTTT. Protein product: CATNLRGRPSGGYEKLFF. The entire variable domain, with the rest obtained from reference TRBV15 and TRBJ1-4, is as follows: DAMVIQNPRYQVTQFGKPVTLSCSQTLNHNVMYWYQQKSSQAPKLLFHYYDKDFNNEADTPDNFQSRRPNTSFCFLDIRSPGLGDTAMYLCATNLRGRPSGGYEKLFFGSGTQLSVL.